A single sample is the source of the 16 T cell receptor beta chains below, sequenced in a study of T cell changes during pregnancy in multiple sclerosis. The table came from immunoSEQ multiplex PCR; TCRdb's copy has only in-frame clones and leaves some out. The sample consists of around 58,000 clones, around 90% of them appearing once. This material consisted of CD4+ T cells from peripheral blood mononuclear cells, taken after pregnancy. The receptors here all came from a female donor in good health, enrolled as a control in a pregnancy study.

This clone was counted a single time. The rearrangement links TRBV10-1 to TRBJ1-1; D might be TRBD1 (5 bases). V was trimmed by 9 bases and J by 3 bases, leaving 17 bases between them. This CDR3 has 14 amino acids. Germline V gives CDR1 WNHNN, CDR2 SYGVQD (reference sequence). The CDR3: CASRSYRGDTEAFF. The CDR3, as DNA: TGCGCCAGTCGGAGCTACCGGGGGGACACTGAAGCTTTCTTT.

Worth noting for this clone: The junction departs from the called germline gene at one end, perhaps through a read error. The chain uses TRBV2 and TRBJ2-7; 9 nucleotides align to TRBD1. Looked up from germline, CDR1 is SNHLY and CDR2 is FYNNEI. The CDR3 has 13 amino acids. CDR3 protein: CASSAYPLGTGNF. The CDR3, as DNA: TGTGCCAGCAGTGCTTACCCCCTCGGGACAGGGAACTTC.

The chain employs TRBV12-5 and TRBJ2-1, with 7 bases matching TRBD1. The CDR3 runs 18 residues. V shed 0 bases, J shed 12 bases, and the junction held 20 bases outside the gene matches. Germline V gives CDR1 LGHNT, CDR2 FRNRAP. CDR3 residues: CASGLVLDKGTARYGQFF. The CDR3 DNA follows: TGTGCTAGTGGTTTGGTACTAGACAAAGGGACAGCCCGCTATGGGCAGTTCTTC.

The V and J genes are TRBV6-4 and TRBJ2-3, with TRBD2 identical over 10 bases. The ends lost 2 bases at V and 4 bases at J; junction bases unmatched: 3. Germline V CDR1 and CDR2: MRHNA, SNTAGT. The length of the CDR3 is 15 residues. CDR3 sequence (DNA): TGTGCCAGCAGTGACCCTAGCGGGGGATCAGATACGCAGTATTTT. As protein: CASSDPSGGSDTQYF.

The chain carries TRBV19 and TRBJ1-2; a weak D match, TRBD1 (5 bases). Per the germline V gene, CDR1 is LNHDA and CDR2 is SQIVND (reference sequence). The CDR3 length is 12 residues. V dropped 3 bases and J dropped 4 bases, with 6 bases sitting between them. This chain's CDR3 is CASSITGYGYTF. The CDR3 DNA reads as TGTGCCAGTAGTATCACAGGCTATGGCTACACCTTC.

The chain employs TRBV30 and TRBJ1-5; D call uncertain. The CDR3 loop spans 15 amino acids. With 1 base removed from V and 3 bases from J, the gap between germline ends came to 13 bases. CDR1 GTSNPN and CDR2 SVGIG come from the germline V gene (reference sequence). The CDR3 is CAWSDVGVYNQPQHF. The DNA for the CDR3 is TGTGCCTGGAGTGACGTGGGAGTTTACAATCAGCCCCAGCATTTT.

This rearrangement joins TRBV6-6 to TRBJ2-7; D is possibly TRBD1 (5 bases). Germline lookup yields CDR1 MNHNY and CDR2 SVGAGI (reference sequence). This CDR3 region has 16 residues. Trimming cost V 2 bases and J 3 bases, with 17 bases left between them. CDR3 sequence reads: CASSYGRSGPFYEQYF. The CDR3 nucleotides are TGTGCCAGCAGTTACGGAAGGTCAGGGCCTTTCTACGAGCAGTACTTC.

The CDR3 nucleotides read TGTGCCAGCAGCTCTAACCCCATCCGACAGGCGTCTAATGAAAAACTGTTTTTT. It translates to CASSSNPIRQASNEKLFF. The rearrangement joins TRBV7-2 to TRBJ1-4; D is perhaps TRBD1 (6 bases). The CDR3 contains 18 residues. Germline V gene data show CDR1 as SGHTA and CDR2 as FQGNSA. Between the trimmed V and J ends, which lost 4 bases and 3 bases, there was a span of 21 bases.

The chain recombines TRBV7-3 with TRBJ2-7; the match to TRBD1 covers 8 bases. The CDR3 has 16 residues. CDR1 is SGHTA, CDR2 FQGTGA, per germline. J was trimmed by 5 bases and V by 0 bases; bases with no gene match: 9. DNA of the CDR3: TGTGCCAGCAGCTTAACGAGAGGACAGGGACTCAACGAGCAGTACTTC. This sequence encodes CASSLTRGQGLNEQYF.

V is TRBV5-5 and J is TRBJ1-5, with a tentative D call TRBD1 (5 bases). Germline CDR1 and CDR2: SGHKS and YYEKEE (reference sequence). V lost 1 base to trimming and J lost 5 bases, with 16 bases between them. The CDR3 has 16 residues. The CDR3 protein is CASSLYASGRDQPQHF. CDR3 DNA sequence: TGTGCCAGCAGCTTGTATGCGTCAGGGAGGGATCAGCCCCAGCATTTT.

CDR3: CAWSPITGSNYGYTF. CDR3 bases: TGTGCCTGGAGTCCCATCACAGGGTCTAACTATGGCTACACCTTC. The V and J genes are TRBV30 and TRBJ1-2; D perhaps matches TRBD1 (6 bases). This CDR3 is built from 15 residues. V lost 2 bases, J lost 0 bases, and 13 bases lay in between. Germline values: CDR1 GTSNPN, CDR2 SVGIG (reference sequence).

V is TRBV7-2 and J is TRBJ2-1, with D possibly TRBD1 on 5 matching bases. The CDR3 covers 14 residues. CDR1 and CDR2 from the germline V gene are SGHTA and FQGNSA. The V and J ends lost 8 bases and 4 bases respectively, with 15 bases between them. CDR3 residues: CASGYRTPYNEQFF. The CDR3 DNA reads as TGTGCCAGCGGGTACAGGACACCTTACAATGAGCAGTTCTTC. The full variable domain, its missing parts supplied by reference TRBV7-2 and TRBJ2-1, is GAGVSQSPSNKVTEKGKDVELRCDPISGHTALYWYRQSLGQGLEFLIYFQGNSAPDKSGLPSDRFSAERTGGSVSTLTIQRTQQEDSAVYLCASGYRTPYNEQFFGPGTRLTVL.

This chain links TRBV2 with TRBJ2-7; D call uncertain. The CDR3 spans 13 residues. Trimming shortened V by 2 bases and J by 4 bases, and 9 bases separated the two germline ends. Germline CDR1 is SNHLY and CDR2 is FYNNEI. The DNA for the CDR3 is TGTGCCAGCAGTGAACTCACAAGATACGAGCAGTACTTC. Amino acids: CASSELTRYEQYF.

The chain recombines TRBV10-3 with TRBJ1-1; a possible D gene is TRBD1 (6 bases). The ends were cut back, 7 bases at V and 1 base at J, with 10 bases in the middle. The CDR3 extends over 13 amino acids. Germline assignment: CDR1 ENHRY and CDR2 SYGVKD. DNA for the CDR3: TGTGCCATCATGCCGACAGGGAACACTGAAGCTTTCTTT. It encodes CAIMPTGNTEAFF.

The chain couples TRBV4-2 to TRBJ1-2; D might be TRBD1 (6 bases). V was trimmed by 0 bases and J by 4 bases, leaving 15 bases between them. The CDR3 sequence is 16 residues long. The V gene's germline CDR1 is LGHNA and CDR2 YNFKEQ. This chain's CDR3 is CASSQEVGARFYGYTF. The CDR3 DNA is TGTGCCAGCAGCCAAGAGGTGGGGGCGAGGTTCTATGGCTACACCTTC.

The chain combines TRBV10-3 with TRBJ1-3, with 7 bases fitting TRBD1. Germline-derived CDR1 and CDR2 are ENHRY and SYGVKD. J was trimmed by 0 bases and V by 6 bases; bases with no gene match: 17. The CDR3 runs 19 residues. CDR3 in DNA: TGTGCCATCAGACGAAACGGGACAGCACCTCTTAGCTCTGGAAACACCATATATTTT. Its protein is CAIRRNGTAPLSSGNTIYF.